This TCR beta chain was recovered during a study of T cells in Graves' hyperthyroidism and ophthalmopathy. General observations from the study: Ophthalmopathy was predicted by the model a median of approximately six months ahead of onset. Most thyroid clonotypes that were expanded above 0.001 also turned up in blood.

In its sample, this clonotype was seen many times. Antigen specificity is unknown. RNA transcripts were the template for amplifying TCR beta CDR3 regions. Initially, a first-round RT-PCR of the TCR CDR3 employed the HTBI primer set. TCRdb fed the multiplex PCR reads into MiXCR, producing one record per CDR3 protein. The sample consists of some 340,000 distinct CDR3 sequences, about an eighth of them appearing once. The germline gives CDR1 SGDLS, CDR2 YYNGEE. This CDR3 spans 14 amino acids. Trimming cost V 4 bases and J 6 bases, with 13 bases left between them. The chain carries TRBV9 and TRBJ2-2; perhaps TRBD2 as D (5 bases). Sequenced sample: blood. This TCR came from a woman between 40 and 55 years old with Graves' ophthalmopathy. The CDR3 loop is CASSRSRGSGELFF. DNA of the CDR3: TGTGCCAGCAGCCGGTCCCGGGGTTCCGGGGAGCTGTTTTTT. The full variable domain, rest sourced from reference TRBV9 and TRBJ2-2, is DSGVTQTPKHLITATGQRVTLRCSPRSGDLSVYWYQQSLDQGLQFLIQYYNGEERAKGNILERFSAQQFPDLHSELNLSSLELGDSALYFCASSRSRGSGELFFGEGSRLTVL.